This T cell receptor (beta chain) comes out of a study of cytomegalovirus exposure and HLA in healthy donors. Study-wide findings and caveats: Accurate predictions that matched the HLA-A and HLA-B alleles of most subjects were reportedly made from TCR beta sequences. Presence/absence analyses supposed approximately even sequencing depth among donors.

The PCR was carried out with 60 Vbeta primers and 13 Jbeta primers. Clones were sequenced by immunoSEQ multiplex PCR, and TCRdb holds only the in-frame ones, with some missing. The repertoire has over 100,000 clones, approximately 75% of them found once; the top ten carry about 3.9%. As regards this clone: Its antigen remains unidentified.

Germline V gene sequence: CDR1 SEHNR, CDR2 FQNEAQ (reference sequence). Trimming left V 11 bases short and J 0 bases short, with 17 bases between. This CDR3 spans 15 amino acids. Material for sequencing was PBMCs. The chain couples TRBV7-9 to TRBJ2-1, with D maybe TRBD2 (5 bases). The TCR originated in a man aged 45-65 years in good health and CMV-seropositive. The CDR3 here is CALRRAEGSYNEQFF. The DNA of the CDR3 is TGTGCCCTCCGTCGGGCAGAGGGCTCCTACAATGAGCAGTTCTTC.